Shown below are 28 T cell receptor beta chains from a single sample sequenced in a study of blood T cell repertoires in COVID-19. Clones were read by immunoSEQ multiplex PCR, and TCRdb kept only the in-frame ones, dropping some. The sample includes fewer than 250,000 clones, roughly 90% seen only once; the top ten take over 1.5%. The sequenced sample was peripheral blood. These receptors all come from a man between 65 and 80 years old with acute or convalescent COVID-19.

A remark on this clone: Other nucleotide sequences from this sample produce the same CDR3. The chain has TRBV11-2 and TRBJ2-1, with TRBD2 matching over 7 bases. This CDR3 has 14 residues. The germline gives CDR1 SGHAT, CDR2 FQNNGV. With V trimmed by 1 base and J by 4 bases, 1 base remained unmatched. The CDR3 reads CASSLGAGYNEQFF. CDR3 coding DNA: TGTGCCAGCAGCTTAGGAGCGGGATACAATGAGCAGTTCTTC.

The chain employs TRBV5-1 and TRBJ1-3; tentative D call: TRBD1 (5 bases). CDR1 SGHRS and CDR2 YFSETQ come from the germline V gene. Trimming stripped 1 base from V and 4 bases from J, with 9 bases between. CDR3 length: 14 residues. Written as DNA, the CDR3 is TGCGCCAGCAGCTTGACAGGTCCGGGAAACACCATATATTTT. This codes for CASSLTGPGNTIYF.

The V call is TRBV28, the J call TRBJ1-5; 8 bases map to TRBD1. The germline V gene has CDR1 MDHEN and CDR2 SYDVKM. This CDR3 contains 17 residues. V dropped 3 bases and J dropped 1; count of bases not matched to a gene: 8. In DNA form, the CDR3 reads TGTGCCAGCAGTTTGTGGAAAGACAGGGGAAGCAATCAGCCCCAGCATTTT. This encodes CASSLWKDRGSNQPQHF. The full variable domain, in which reference TRBV28 and TRBJ1-5 provide the parts outside the CDR3, is DVKVTQSSRYLVKRTGEKVFLECVQDMDHENMFWYRQDPGLGLRLIYFSYDVKMKEKGDIPEGYSVSREKKERFSLILESASTNQTSMYLCASSLWKDRGSNQPQHFGDGTRLSIL.

This sequence joins TRBV7-2 and TRBJ2-1; 12 bases agree with TRBD2. There are 18 residues in the CDR3. Trimming removed 0 bases from V and 7 bases from J; junction bases left unmatched: 10. Germline V CDR1 and CDR2: SGHTA, FQGNSA. CDR3 DNA: TGTGCCAGCAGCTTAGCGTGGCTAGCGGGAGGGCCGAGAAATGAGCAGTTCTTC. This encodes CASSLAWLAGGPRNEQFF.

The V gene is TRBV6-1, the J gene TRBJ2-2; the match to TRBD2 covers 12 bases. After removal of 4 bases from V and 5 bases from J, the junction contained 5 bases not matched to a gene. CDR3 size: 16 residues. Germline V lookup: CDR1 MNHNS, CDR2 SASEGT. The CDR3 sequence is CASSGRLAGDTGELFF. CDR3 DNA: TGTGCCAGCAGTGGTCGACTAGCGGGAGATACCGGGGAGCTGTTTTTT.

The chain employs TRBV9 and TRBJ1-1, with D possibly being TRBD1 (6 bases). Germline V gene lookup returns CDR1 SGDLS and CDR2 YYNGEE. Trimming removed 4 bases at V and 4 bases at J, with 14 bases between. CDR3 length: 14 amino acids. The CDR3 reads CASSFRGGSTEAFF. DNA for the CDR3: TGTGCCAGCAGCTTCAGGGGTGGGAGCACTGAAGCTTTCTTT.

The chain is built from TRBV7-6 and TRBJ2-3; 10 positions agree with TRBD1. The CDR3 is 14 amino acids. Germline CDR1 and CDR2: SGHVS and FNYEAQ. Trimming removed 5 bases from V and 6 bases from J; junction bases left unmatched: 5. The CDR3 coding sequence is TGTGCCAGCAGCCGAGACAGGGGGCGGGATACGCAGTATTTT. Its translation is CASSRDRGRDTQYF.

This chain uses TRBV7-2 with TRBJ1-5; 9 nucleotides align to TRBD1. V gave up 4 bases and J gave up 7 bases; unmatched junction bases: 8. This CDR3 is 15 amino acids long. The germline V gene has CDR1 SGHTA and CDR2 FQGNSA. As DNA, the CDR3 is TGTGCCAGCAGCTCCGACAGGGGGGCATACCAGCCCCAGCATTTT. Protein sequence: CASSSDRGAYQPQHF.

The chain uses TRBV3-1 (or the pseudogene TRBV3-2) and TRBJ2-7; D possibly corresponds to TRBD1 (6 bases). The germline V gene has CDR1 LGHDT and CDR2 YNNKEL (reference sequence). The CDR3 covers 14 residues. Trimming took 4 bases from V and 0 from J, leaving 10 bases between them. The CDR3 here is CASSPRGYSYEQYF. In DNA form, the CDR3 reads TGTGCCAGCAGCCCAAGGGGGTACTCCTACGAGCAGTACTTC.

This clone has a handful of counts. The chain joins TRBV7-8 to TRBJ2-3; 9 bases agree with TRBD1. Per germline, CDR1 SGHVS and CDR2 FQNEAQ. V lost 3 bases, J lost 3 bases, and 10 bases stayed unmatched. This CDR3 is 17 amino acids long. CDR3 nucleotides: TGTGCCAGCAGCTTGGCCGGGACAGGGCATCAAACAGATACGCAGTATTTT. Its translation is CASSLAGTGHQTDTQYF.

V usage is TRBV25-1 and J usage is TRBJ2-1, with D hard to call. The CDR3 has 15 residues. Germline V CDR1 and CDR2: MGHDK, SYGVNS. Between the trimmed V and J ends, which lost 2 bases and 3 bases, there was a span of 11 bases. CDR3 in amino acids: CASSERRLDYNEQFF. Here the CDR3 DNA reads TGTGCCAGCAGTGAACGGCGACTGGACTACAATGAGCAGTTCTTC.

This rearrangement joins TRBV9 to TRBJ2-7; D uncertain. The CDR3 totals 13 residues. Germline CDR1 SGDLS, CDR2 YYNGEE. V gave up 1 base and J gave up 6 bases, with 11 bases separating them. CDR3 coding DNA: TGTGCCAGCAGCGTAACACCGTCGGGCGAGCAGTACTTC. Protein sequence: CASSVTPSGEQYF.

The chain uses TRBV18 and TRBJ1-6; tentative D call: TRBD1 (6 bases). Trimming stripped 2 bases from V and 5 bases from J, with 10 bases between. CDR3 length: 15 residues. Germline V gene sequence: CDR1 KGHSH, CDR2 LQKENI. The CDR3 coding sequence is TGTGCCAGCTCACCATCAGGGGACCATAATTCACCCCTCCACTTT. Translation: CASSPSGDHNSPLHF.

The chain recombines TRBV27 with TRBJ1-2; 8 positions match TRBD1. Germline loops: CDR1 MNHEY, CDR2 SMNVEV (reference sequence). The CDR3 is made up of 14 amino acids. Trimming took 2 bases from V and 6 from J; bases not matched to a gene: 5. CDR3 protein: CASSLQGAGHGYTF. The CDR3 bases are TGTGCCAGCAGTTTACAGGGGGCTGGCCATGGCTACACCTTC.

The J gene is TRBJ2-5, the V gene TRBV25-1, with 9 bases matching TRBD1. Germline V gene data show CDR1 as MGHDK and CDR2 as SYGVNS. The CDR3 loop spans 15 amino acids. The ends lost 7 bases at V and 4 bases at J; junction bases unmatched: 10. The CDR3 protein is CASTARDRVGETQYF. The CDR3 DNA reads TGTGCCAGCACCGCCCGGGACAGGGTGGGAGAGACCCAGTACTTC. Using reference TRBV25-1 and TRBJ2-5 for the parts outside the CDR3, the full variable domain is EADIYQTPRYLVIGTGKKITLECSQTMGHDKMYWYQQDPGMELHLIHYSYGVNSTEKGDLSSESTVSRIRTEHFPLTLESARPSHTSQYLCASTARDRVGETQYFGPGTRLLVL.

This clone showed up just once. The chain carries TRBV2 and TRBJ2-7; 10 bases agree with TRBD1. The CDR3 consists of 16 residues. V lost 0 bases, J lost 7 bases, and 9 bases stayed unmatched. From germline, CDR1 is SNHLY and CDR2 FYNNEI. The CDR3 region is CASSEAGDRGRGEQYF. DNA for the CDR3: TGTGCCAGCAGTGAAGCCGGCGACAGGGGGCGGGGTGAGCAGTACTTC. The full variable domain, in which reference TRBV2 and TRBJ2-7 provide the parts outside the CDR3, is EPEVTQTPSHQVTQMGQEVILRCVPISNHLYFYWYRQILGQKVEFLVSFYNNEISEKSEIFDDQFSVERPDGSNFTLKIRSTKLEDSAMYFCASSEAGDRGRGEQYFGPGTRLTVT.

This rearrangement joins TRBV28 to TRBJ1-3; TRBD1 might be the D (5 bases). CDR3 size: 12 residues. Germline V gene data show CDR1 as MDHEN and CDR2 as SYDVKM. V shed 8 bases and J shed 12 bases, with 17 bases lying between them. The chain's CDR3 is CASGVQGFHIYF. DNA for the CDR3: TGTGCCAGCGGGGTTCAGGGTTTTCACATATATTTT.

V and J are TRBV12-3 or TRBV12-4 and TRBJ2-7; TRBD1 matches 7 bases. This CDR3 is 13 amino acids long. With V trimmed by 7 bases and J by 5 bases, 8 bases remained unmatched. CDR3 region: CASMERGRDEQYF. The CDR3 nucleotides are TGTGCCAGCATGGAAAGGGGGCGCGACGAGCAGTACTTC.

The chain employs TRBV5-6 and TRBJ1-2, with D perhaps matching TRBD1 (5 bases). Trimming cost V 4 bases and J 11 bases, with 12 bases left between them. This CDR3 region has 11 residues. Germline CDR1 is SGHDT and CDR2 is YYEEEE. The CDR3 region has the DNA TGTGCCAGCAGCGCGAATCAGGGATACACCTTC. Its protein product is CASSANQGYTF.

V is TRBV7-3 and J is TRBJ2-7, with 13 nucleotides matching TRBD2. The CDR3 runs to 17 residues. From germline, CDR1 is SGHTA and CDR2 FQGTGA. With V trimmed by 7 bases and J by 6 bases, 15 bases remained unmatched. The CDR3 spells CASILPPLAGGPCEQYF. DNA for the CDR3: TGTGCCAGCATACTTCCCCCACTAGCGGGAGGGCCTTGCGAGCAGTACTTC.

CDR3 nucleotides: TGCGCCAGCAGTGAGAAGGGAGGGCCATACGAGCAGTACTTC. Translating gives CASSEKGGPYEQYF. The rearrangement links TRBV10-1 to TRBJ2-7; 7 positions agree with TRBD2. V trimming: 2 bases; J trimming: 4 bases; junction bases outside the gene matches: 5. Germline V gene sequence: CDR1 WNHNN, CDR2 SYGVQD (reference sequence). The length of the CDR3 is 14 residues.

The table lists this clone with a count of one. The V call is TRBV18, the J call TRBJ2-7; TRBD2 agrees at 7 bases. Germline V gene data show CDR1 as KGHSH and CDR2 as LQKENI. V was clipped by 2 bases and J by 9 bases; unmatched bases: 10. The CDR3 is made up of 14 amino acids. The CDR3 here is CASSPIAGGIGQYF. The DNA for the CDR3 is TGTGCCAGCTCACCAATAGCGGGTGGGATCGGGCAGTACTTC.

This chain links TRBV18 with TRBJ2-3; D gene uncertain. Germline V lookup: CDR1 KGHSH, CDR2 LQKENI. CDR3 length: 15 amino acids. Trimming removed 1 base at V and 3 bases at J, with 11 bases between. CDR3 bases: TGTGCCAGCTCACCACGTGGTGTTCGGACAGATACGCAGTATTTT. This sequence encodes CASSPRGVRTDTQYF.

The chain recombines TRBV5-1 with TRBJ2-1; 8 bases agree with TRBD2. The CDR3 is 18 amino acids. Trimming removed 0 bases from V and 0 bases from J; junction bases left unmatched: 8. Germline CDR1 reads SGHRS; CDR2 reads YFSETQ. The CDR3 loop reads CASSLDPAGLVSYNEQFF. Written as DNA, the CDR3 is TGCGCCAGCAGCTTGGATCCCGCGGGACTAGTCTCCTACAATGAGCAGTTCTTC.

This chain uses TRBV28 with TRBJ2-7, with D perhaps matching TRBD2 (5 bases). Trimming removed 1 base from V and 4 bases from J, with 14 bases in between. Per germline, CDR1 MDHEN and CDR2 SYDVKM. CDR3 length: 15 amino acids. CDR3 in amino acids: CASSLSMASLYEQYF. Written as DNA, the CDR3 is TGTGCCAGCAGTTTATCTATGGCTAGCTTATACGAGCAGTACTTC.

The chain is built from TRBV29-1 and TRBJ2-1, with D unclear. The CDR3 sequence is 14 residues long. Germline values: CDR1 SQVTM, CDR2 ANQGSEA. The V end lost 3 bases, the J end lost 2 bases, and 11 bases lay between the germline ends. CDR3 coding DNA: TGCAGCGTTGAGCTTTCTCGGGCCTACAATGAGCAGTTCTTC. Its translation is CSVELSRAYNEQFF.

The chain carries TRBV5-1 and TRBJ2-1, with D perhaps matching TRBD1 (6 bases). Germline V CDR1 and CDR2: SGHRS, YFSETQ. CDR3 size: 15 residues. The V end lost 0 bases, the J end lost 8 bases, and 15 bases lay between the germline ends. The DNA of the CDR3 is TGCGCCAGCAGCTTGGTGGCAGGGGTGATATATGAGCAGTTCTTC. This sequence encodes CASSLVAGVIYEQFF.

The J gene is TRBJ2-7, the V gene TRBV29-1, with a possible D match to TRBD1 (7 bases). Germline V gene data show CDR1 as SQVTM and CDR2 as ANQGSEA. The germline V and J ends were trimmed by 2 bases and 7 bases, with 15 bases remaining between them. CDR3 length: 13 amino acids. This CDR3 reads CSVEQGDWSEQYF. The CDR3 nucleotides read TGCAGCGTTGAACAGGGGGACTGGAGTGAGCAGTACTTC.